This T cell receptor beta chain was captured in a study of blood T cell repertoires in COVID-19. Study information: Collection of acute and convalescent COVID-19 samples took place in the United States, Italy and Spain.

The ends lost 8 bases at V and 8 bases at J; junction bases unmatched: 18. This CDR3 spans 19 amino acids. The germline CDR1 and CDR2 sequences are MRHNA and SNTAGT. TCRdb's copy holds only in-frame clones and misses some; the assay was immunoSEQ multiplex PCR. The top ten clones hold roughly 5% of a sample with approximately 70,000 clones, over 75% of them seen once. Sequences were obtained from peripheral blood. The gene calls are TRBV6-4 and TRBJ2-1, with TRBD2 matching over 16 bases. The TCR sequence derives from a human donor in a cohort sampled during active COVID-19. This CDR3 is CASPRGLAGGPDRDDEQFF. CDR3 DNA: TGTGCCAGCCCCCGGGGACTAGCGGGAGGGCCGGATAGGGATGATGAGCAGTTCTTC.